The present entry profiles one TCR beta chain with its context. The record originates from a study of control samples from healthy donors and cancer patients. The table came from immunoSEQ multiplex PCR; TCRdb's copy has only in-frame clones and leaves some out. Of under 450,000 clones listed, approximately 90% are singletons. Trimming pared 0 bases from V and 2 bases from J, leaving 8 bases between. Germline assignment: CDR1 SGHNT and CDR2 YENEEA. This CDR3 region has 15 residues. The sample consisted of PBMCs. The receptor was derived from a man in his forties with head and neck cancer. The chain is built from TRBV11-3 and TRBJ1-3, with no clear D. This CDR3 reads CASSLDSAPGNTIYF. In DNA form, the CDR3 reads TGTGCCAGCAGCTTAGATTCGGCTCCTGGAAACACCATATATTTT.